This TCR beta chain was identified during a study of shared clonotypes between healthy human individuals. Findings and limits, study-wide: Between several donors, naive CD4 clonotypes were shared at a level of about 5.3%. Rarefaction demonstrated incomplete sorted-subset sequencing despite large depth.

Evenly divided among several immunoSEQ plates was the genomic DNA of each subset. Data came from immunoSEQ multiplex PCR; TCRdb stores just in-frame clones and leaves some out. The table records about 340,000 clones, 70% to 75% of them present only once. This clone has a single count. Its cognate antigen is unknown. This CDR3 is 14 amino acids long. The V gene's germline CDR1 is SGHNT and CDR2 YENEEA. The V end lost 1 base, the J end lost 5 bases, and 8 bases lay between the germline ends. The rearrangement uses TRBV11-3 and TRBJ2-2, with D unclear. Sequenced sample: memory CD4+ T cells sorted from blood. Described subset: CD45RA-negative fraction. The sequence was collected from a man younger than 40 in good health. Here the CDR3 reads CASSLAARTGELFF. CDR3 bases: TGTGCCAGCAGCTTAGCAGCCCGGACCGGGGAGCTGTTTTTT. Full variable domain (missing parts from reference TRBV11-3 and TRBJ2-2): EAGVVQSPRYKIIEKKQPVAFWCNPISGHNTLYWYLQNLGQGPELLIRYENEEAVDDSQLPKDRFSAERLKGVDSTLKIQPAELGDSAVYLCASSLAARTGELFFGEGSRLTVL.